The sample holds a few counts of the clone carrying this T cell receptor beta chain. Its antigen is still unknown. V lost 4 bases and J lost 4, with 17 bases in between. CDR3 length: 15 amino acids. The V gene's germline CDR1 is SEHNR and CDR2 FQNEAQ (reference sequence). This record comes from a study of identical twins. Through template switching, a universal primer site was introduced, and the cDNA contained unique molecular identifiers. Each CDR3 protein is one row after TCRdb ran MiXCR on the 5' RACE reads. The table shows around 670,000 distinct CDR3 sequences, with approximately 6.1% occurring only once. Study outcomes and limitations: Twin-shared out-of-frame alpha sequences were enriched for low generation probability.

Material for sequencing was naive T cells sorted from blood. The V call is TRBV7-9, the J call TRBJ2-7, with a weak D call TRBD1 (6 bases). The TCR was taken from a young man in good health. CDR3 sequence reads: CASSSRDMAPYEQYF. The CDR3 DNA reads as TGTGCCAGCAGCTCCAGGGACATGGCTCCGTACGAGCAGTACTTC. Combining the CDR3 with reference TRBV7-9 and TRBJ2-7 gives the whole variable domain DTGVSQNPRHKITKRGQNVTFRCDPISEHNRLYWYRQTLGQGPEFLTYFQNEAQLEKSRLLSDRFSAERPKGSFSTLEIQRTEQGDSAMYLCASSSRDMAPYEQYFGPGTRLTVT.